These T cell receptor beta chains were read from a single sample in a study of Ad26.COV2.S vaccination and SARS-CoV-2 variants. TCRdb's table, derived via immunoSEQ multiplex PCR, lists solely in-frame clones and lacks some. The repertoire has 200,000 to 300,000 clones, 88% of them found once; the top ten carry roughly 10%. The specimen comprised peripheral blood, sampled in a trial of Ad26.COV2.S vaccine versus placebo. The receptors were gathered from a person aged 18-60 years who received the Ad26.COV2.S COVID-19 vaccine or a placebo. Each CDR3 is given with its conserved first and last residue. Fields, in order: J gene, clone size, D gene, V gene, CDR3 protein, CDR3 DNA. D genes are given only for firm matches. Expanded clones get a size class; other rows say once, few or many, or leave the size out.

j_gene: TRBJ2-3
abundance: NA
d_gene: NA
v_gene: TRBV29-1
CDR3aa: CSVEPGRGTDTQYF
CDR3nt: TGCAGCGTTGAACCCGGGCGTGGCACAGATACGCAGTATTTT

j_gene: TRBJ2-3
abundance: NA
d_gene: NA
v_gene: TRBV20-1
CDR3aa: CSGSDTQYF
CDR3nt: TGCAGTGGGTCAGATACGCAGTATTTT

j_gene: TRBJ1-6
abundance: once
d_gene: NA
v_gene: TRBV11-2
CDR3aa: CASSLEGRGNSPLHF
CDR3nt: TGTGCCAGCAGCTTAGAGGGCAGGGGCAATTCACCCCTCCACTTT

j_gene: TRBJ1-2
abundance: NA
d_gene: NA
v_gene: TRBV7-9
CDR3aa: CASSLGGGAGYTF
CDR3nt: TGTGCCAGCAGCTTAGGTGGAGGGGCTGGCTACACCTTC

j_gene: TRBJ2-2
abundance: NA
d_gene: NA
v_gene: TRBV24-1
CDR3aa: CATTEDHTGELFF
CDR3nt: TGTGCCACCACGGAAGATCACACCGGGGAGCTGTTTTTT

j_gene: TRBJ1-1
abundance: NA
d_gene: TRBD1
v_gene: TRBV7-9
CDR3aa: CASSPLTGVNTEAFF
CDR3nt: TGTGCCAGCAGCCCCTTGACAGGGGTGAACACTGAAGCTTTCTTT

j_gene: TRBJ2-7
abundance: NA
d_gene: TRBD1
v_gene: TRBV7-2
CDR3aa: CASSLGAGQGTYEQYF
CDR3nt: TGTGCCAGCAGCTTAGGGGCAGGACAGGGAACCTACGAGCAGTACTTC

j_gene: TRBJ1-2
abundance: NA
d_gene: NA
v_gene: TRBV12-3/TRBV12-4
CDR3aa: CAGAGGGMGGYTF
CDR3nt: TGTGCCGGGGCTGGCGGAGGGATGGGTGGCTACACCTTC

j_gene: TRBJ2-7
abundance: NA
d_gene: TRBD1
v_gene: TRBV30
CDR3aa: CAWSGGGREPYEQYF
CDR3nt: TGTGCCTGGAGTGGAGGGGGCCGAGAGCCCTACGAGCAGTACTTC

j_gene: TRBJ2-1
abundance: NA
d_gene: NA
v_gene: TRBV7-2
CDR3aa: CASSSPPDKKFF
CDR3nt: TGTGCCAGCAGCTCTCCCCCTGATAAAAAGTTCTTC

j_gene: TRBJ1-6
abundance: NA
d_gene: NA
v_gene: TRBV6-2/TRBV6-3
CDR3aa: CASSFPRPDNSPLHF
CDR3nt: TGTGCCAGCAGTTTCCCGCGACCCGACAATTCACCCCTCCACTTT

j_gene: TRBJ2-7
abundance: medium-sized
d_gene: NA
v_gene: TRBV28
CDR3aa: CASSYGEDASSYEQYF
CDR3nt: TGTGCCAGCAGTTACGGCGAGGACGCGAGCTCCTACGAGCAGTACTTC

j_gene: TRBJ2-3
abundance: NA
d_gene: NA
v_gene: TRBV9
CDR3aa: CASRPGLPTDTQYF
CDR3nt: TGTGCCAGCAGACCGGGACTTCCCACAGATACGCAGTATTTT

j_gene: TRBJ2-1
abundance: NA
d_gene: TRBD1
v_gene: TRBV9
CDR3aa: CASSDMRQGAYNEQFF
CDR3nt: TGTGCCAGCAGCGACATGCGACAGGGCGCCTACAATGAGCAGTTCTTC

j_gene: TRBJ2-7
abundance: NA
d_gene: NA
v_gene: TRBV6-6
CDR3aa: CASSGLSREQYF
CDR3nt: TGTGCCAGCAGTGGCCTTTCGCGGGAGCAGTACTTC

j_gene: TRBJ2-7
abundance: once
d_gene: NA
v_gene: TRBV5-1
CDR3aa: CASSSQPGTSYEQYF
CDR3nt: TGCGCCAGCAGCTCTCAACCAGGGACCTCCTACGAGCAGTACTTC

j_gene: TRBJ1-6
abundance: NA
d_gene: NA
v_gene: TRBV27
CDR3aa: CASRATVNSPLHF
CDR3nt: TGTGCCAGCAGGGCGACAGTTAATTCACCCCTCCACTTT

j_gene: TRBJ2-7
abundance: NA
d_gene: NA
v_gene: TRBV27
CDR3aa: CASSFGIAYEQYF
CDR3nt: TGTGCCAGCAGTTTCGGGATAGCCTACGAGCAGTACTTC

j_gene: TRBJ2-7
abundance: NA
d_gene: TRBD2
v_gene: TRBV6-2/TRBV6-3
CDR3aa: CASSPRLAGRLREQYF
CDR3nt: TGTGCCAGCAGCCCCAGACTAGCGGGGCGGTTGCGCGAGCAGTACTTC

j_gene: TRBJ2-1
abundance: NA
d_gene: NA
v_gene: TRBV6-1
CDR3aa: CASSEAHQGANEQFF
CDR3nt: TGTGCCAGCAGTGAAGCGCACCAAGGCGCGAATGAGCAGTTCTTC

j_gene: TRBJ2-7
abundance: NA
d_gene: TRBD2
v_gene: TRBV4-2
CDR3aa: CASSQEARGSSYEQYF
CDR3nt: TGTGCCAGCAGCCAAGAGGCGCGGGGGTCCTCCTACGAGCAGTACTTC

j_gene: TRBJ1-2
abundance: NA
d_gene: NA
v_gene: TRBV10-2
CDR3aa: CASSEGSGYTF
CDR3nt: TGCGCCAGCAGTGAGGGGAGTGGCTACACCTTC

j_gene: TRBJ2-1
abundance: NA
d_gene: NA
v_gene: TRBV12-3/TRBV12-4
CDR3aa: CASTSSGRRQFF
CDR3nt: TGTGCCAGCACCAGCAGCGGACGTCGCCAGTTCTTC

j_gene: TRBJ2-7
abundance: NA
d_gene: NA
v_gene: TRBV30
CDR3aa: CAWSFGAGLDEQYF
CDR3nt: TGTGCCTGGAGCTTTGGGGCAGGGTTAGACGAGCAGTACTTC

j_gene: TRBJ2-7
abundance: once
d_gene: TRBD1
v_gene: TRBV5-1
CDR3aa: CASKLQGAGEQYF
CDR3nt: TGCGCCAGCAAACTACAGGGGGCAGGTGAGCAGTACTTC

j_gene: TRBJ1-3
abundance: once
d_gene: NA
v_gene: TRBV9
CDR3aa: CASSPWTASSGNTIYF
CDR3nt: TGTGCCAGCAGCCCCTGGACGGCGAGCTCTGGAAACACCATATATTTT

j_gene: TRBJ2-1
abundance: once
d_gene: NA
v_gene: TRBV5-1
CDR3aa: CASSLGGAYNEQFF
CDR3nt: TGCGCCAGCAGCTTGGGAGGGGCCTACAATGAGCAGTTCTTC

j_gene: TRBJ2-5
abundance: NA
d_gene: TRBD2
v_gene: TRBV30
CDR3aa: CAWSVARGGLVQETQYF
CDR3nt: TGTGCCTGGAGTGTTGCACGGGGGGGTTTAGTCCAAGAGACCCAGTACTTC

j_gene: TRBJ2-3
abundance: NA
d_gene: NA
v_gene: TRBV7-9
CDR3aa: CASSPDWSTDTQYF
CDR3nt: TGTGCCAGCAGCCCGGACTGGAGCACAGATACGCAGTATTTT

j_gene: TRBJ2-1
abundance: NA
d_gene: TRBD2
v_gene: TRBV19
CDR3aa: CASTALAGPQGEQFF
CDR3nt: TGTGCCAGTACCGCACTAGCGGGACCACAGGGTGAGCAGTTCTTC

j_gene: TRBJ2-1
abundance: once
d_gene: TRBD2
v_gene: TRBV9
CDR3aa: CASSVVSAGVVNEQFF
CDR3nt: TGTGCCAGCAGCGTAGTGTCGGCGGGAGTGGTGAATGAGCAGTTCTTC

j_gene: TRBJ2-1
abundance: NA
d_gene: NA
v_gene: TRBV9
CDR3aa: CASSPLGNEQFF
CDR3nt: TGTGCCAGCAGCCCTCTCGGCAATGAGCAGTTCTTC

j_gene: TRBJ2-1
abundance: NA
d_gene: TRBD2
v_gene: TRBV6-4
CDR3aa: CASSITSGLPNEQFF
CDR3nt: TGTGCCAGCAGTATCACTAGCGGGTTACCCAATGAGCAGTTCTTC

j_gene: TRBJ2-7
abundance: NA
d_gene: NA
v_gene: TRBV11-3
CDR3aa: CASSKGPTYEQYF
CDR3nt: TGTGCCAGCAGCAAGGGGCCGACCTACGAGCAGTACTTC

j_gene: TRBJ1-5
abundance: NA
d_gene: NA
v_gene: TRBV28
CDR3aa: CASSPTLAHSNQPQHF
CDR3nt: TGTGCCAGCAGTCCCACGTTGGCCCATAGCAATCAGCCCCAGCATTTT

j_gene: TRBJ1-2
abundance: NA
d_gene: NA
v_gene: TRBV9
CDR3aa: CASSSSGVYGYTF
CDR3nt: TGTGCCAGCAGCTCCTCGGGAGTCTATGGCTACACCTTC

j_gene: TRBJ1-1
abundance: NA
d_gene: NA
v_gene: TRBV30
CDR3aa: CAWNRQQNTEAFF
CDR3nt: TGTGCCTGGAATCGTCAGCAGAACACTGAAGCTTTCTTT

j_gene: TRBJ1-4
abundance: NA
d_gene: NA
v_gene: TRBV27
CDR3aa: CASSARVRGEKLFF
CDR3nt: TGTGCCAGCAGTGCCCGGGTCCGGGGAGAAAAACTGTTTTTT

j_gene: TRBJ1-2
abundance: NA
d_gene: NA
v_gene: TRBV19
CDR3aa: CASSSSRGAFGYTF
CDR3nt: TGTGCCAGTAGTTCCTCCAGGGGCGCGTTTGGCTACACCTTC

j_gene: TRBJ1-1
abundance: NA
d_gene: TRBD1
v_gene: TRBV4-1
CDR3aa: CASSQKAGGTEAFF
CDR3nt: TGCGCCAGCAGCCAAAAAGCAGGGGGCACTGAAGCTTTCTTT